The entry below gives a single T cell receptor beta chain sequence along with its context. No antigen is known for it. V dropped 8 bases and J dropped 1 base, with 6 bases sitting between them. This CDR3 comprises 11 residues. Germline values: CDR1 MNHNS, CDR2 SASEGT. The study based diagnoses on clinical symptoms, serum thyroxine and TRAb, thyroid ultrasound and orbital computed tomography. Isolation of PBMCs was performed on 8.5 to 10 ml fresh peripheral blood. Researchers took RNA transcripts and amplified the TCR beta CDR3 regions from them. HTBI primers were employed in a first-round RT-PCR of the TCR CDR3. TCRdb passed the multiplex PCR reads through MiXCR, listing each CDR3 protein once. The table records 340,000 or so distinct CDR3 sequences, 21% of them present only once. This sample stems from a study of T cells in Graves' hyperthyroidism and ophthalmopathy. The overall study: Initial diagnosis, before any treatment, was when peripheral blood was collected. Findings and limits, study-wide: Most clonotypes that expanded in the thyroid above 0.001 also showed up in blood.

The chain carries TRBV6-1 and TRBJ2-7; no clear D. This TCR was recovered from a woman aged 50 to 60 with Graves' hyperthyroidism. Sequenced material: blood. The CDR3 bases are TGTGCCAGCGACGTTTCCTACGAGCAGTACTTC. Its translation: CASDVSYEQYF.